One and the same sample provided the 15 T cell receptor beta chains below, sequenced in a study of blood T cell repertoires in COVID-19. Sequenced by immunoSEQ multiplex PCR; TCRdb stores in-frame clones only, minus some. This table holds around 220,000 clones, 85% to 95% found once. Sequencing was performed on PBMCs or T cells enriched from blood (not recorded which). These receptors came from a woman aged 18-35 years who had recovered from COVID-19.

V is TRBV6-5 and J is TRBJ1-2; TRBD1 is a possible D gene (6 bases). V lost 6 bases to trimming and J lost 1 base, with 12 bases between them. Germline V lookup: CDR1 MNHEY, CDR2 SVGAGI. The CDR3 sequence is 14 residues long. CDR3 bases: TGTGCCAGCAGATTGAACAGGGATAACTATGGCTACACCTTC. Translation: CASRLNRDNYGYTF.

The chain recombines TRBV6-5 with TRBJ1-2; 7 bases align to TRBD1. The CDR3 runs to 13 residues. V was pared by 5 bases and J by 6 bases, with 6 bases of the junction left unmatched. In germline, CDR1 is MNHEY, CDR2 SVGAGI. The CDR3 region has the DNA TGTGCCAGCAGTAGACAGGGTAGAAATGGCTACACCTTC. It translates to CASSRQGRNGYTF.

This chain links TRBV27 with TRBJ2-1, with D possibly matching TRBD2 (5 bases). Per germline, CDR1 MNHEY and CDR2 SMNVEV (reference sequence). Trimming took 3 bases from V and 0 from J, leaving 21 bases between them. The length of the CDR3 is 19 residues. CDR3 amino acids: CASSLGSWVASSSYNEQFF. In nucleotides, the CDR3 is TGTGCCAGCAGTTTGGGGTCTTGGGTAGCGTCGAGCTCCTACAATGAGCAGTTCTTC.

The chain employs TRBV27 and TRBJ2-1; 7 nucleotides align to TRBD1. The length of the CDR3 is 14 residues. Germline lookup yields CDR1 MNHEY and CDR2 SMNVEV (reference sequence). Unmatched junction bases numbered 1, after V lost 0 bases and J lost 5 bases. CDR3 nucleotide sequence: TGTGCCAGCAGTTTATCGAGGGGGCACAATGAGCAGTTCTTC. This sequence encodes CASSLSRGHNEQFF.

V gene TRBV20-1 combines with J gene TRBJ1-5; D unclear. CDR3 length: 12 residues. The germline V gene encodes CDR1 DFQATT and CDR2 SNEGSKA (reference sequence). The V end lost 3 bases, the J end lost 6 bases, and 9 bases lay between the germline ends. The CDR3 DNA reads as TGCAGTGCTAGTGCAGGTTCTCAGCCCCAGCATTTT. As protein: CSASAGSQPQHF.

Here the CDR3 DNA reads TGTGCTAGTGGTTTGGCTTTAACTAGCGGGGGGTCCTACGAGCAGTACTTC. It translates to CASGLALTSGGSYEQYF. This chain uses TRBV12-5 with TRBJ2-7; 12 bases map to TRBD2. The length of the CDR3 is 17 residues. CDR1 is LGHNT, CDR2 FRNRAP, per germline. V lost 1 base to trimming and J lost 1 base; unmatched junction nucleotides: 5.

This clone is a singleton in its sample. DNA for the CDR3: TGTGCCAGCAGTGAATCCCCCCTAGCGGGGGCCCGAGATACGCAGTATTTT. Its protein is CASSESPLAGARDTQYF. This rearrangement joins TRBV2 to TRBJ2-3; 10 nucleotides line up with TRBD2. The CDR3 is made up of 17 amino acids. Trimming at V came to 2 bases and at J to 5 bases, leaving 10 bases not matched to a gene. Per the germline V gene, CDR1 is SNHLY and CDR2 is FYNNEI. The complete variable domain, with remaining parts taken from reference TRBV2 and TRBJ2-3, reads EPEVTQTPSHQVTQMGQEVILRCVPISNHLYFYWYRQILGQKVEFLVSFYNNEISEKSEIFDDQFSVERPDGSNFTLKIRSTKLEDSAMYFCASSESPLAGARDTQYFGPGTRLTVL.

The CDR3 DNA reads as TGCGCCAGCAGCCAAGGAGGAGGGAGCGGCTACACCTTC. Translation: CASSQGGGSGYTF. V gene TRBV4-3 combines with J gene TRBJ1-2, with D hard to call. CDR1 is LGHNA and CDR2 is YSLEER in the germline V gene. This CDR3 is 13 amino acids long. Trimming took off 1 base at V and 8 bases at J, with 11 bases between the two ends.

V usage is TRBV25-1 and J usage is TRBJ1-6; D is perhaps TRBD1 (6 bases). The germline CDR1 and CDR2 sequences are MGHDK and SYGVNS. Trimming removed 4 bases at V and 0 bases at J, with 13 bases between. The length of the CDR3 is 17 residues. Written as DNA, the CDR3 is TGTGCCAGCAGTGCAAACACAGGGAGCTCCTATAATTCACCCCTCCACTTT. Protein sequence: CASSANTGSSYNSPLHF. Full variable domain (missing parts from reference TRBV25-1 and TRBJ1-6): EADIYQTPRYLVIGTGKKITLECSQTMGHDKMYWYQQDPGMELHLIHYSYGVNSTEKGDLSSESTVSRIRTEHFPLTLESARPSHTSQYLCASSANTGSSYNSPLHFGNGTRLTVT.

CDR3 sequence: CASSLTGFYEQYF. In nucleotides, the CDR3 is TGTGCCAGCAGCTTGACAGGGTTCTACGAGCAGTACTTC. This rearrangement joins TRBV5-5 to TRBJ2-7; a possible D gene is TRBD1 (6 bases). V lost 1 base to trimming and J lost 3 bases, with 8 bases between them. Germline assignment: CDR1 SGHKS and CDR2 YYEKEE (reference sequence). The CDR3 has 13 residues.

This clone occurred a few times. The chain couples TRBV7-9 to TRBJ2-2; TRBD1 matches 9 bases. The J segment lost 7 bases and the V segment lost 3 bases, leaving 6 bases of the junction unmatched. The CDR3 sequence is 15 residues long. Germline CDR1 is SEHNR and CDR2 is FQNEAQ (reference sequence). CDR3 loop: CASSLSGTGIGELFF. CDR3 coding DNA: TGTGCCAGCAGCTTGTCCGGGACAGGGATCGGGGAGCTGTTTTTT. Full variable domain (remainder filled in from reference TRBV7-9 and TRBJ2-2): DTGVSQNPRHKITKRGQNVTFRCDPISEHNRLYWYRQTLGQGPEFLTYFQNEAQLEKSRLLSDRFSAERPKGSFSTLEIQRTEQGDSAMYLCASSLSGTGIGELFFGEGSRLTVL.

As for this clone: In the same sample, other DNA sequences code for this CDR3. The rearrangement joins TRBV7-3 to TRBJ1-1; 7 bases fit TRBD1. The CDR3 covers 13 residues. Unmatched junction bases numbered 3, after V lost 4 bases and J lost 4 bases. The germline CDR1 and CDR2 sequences are SGHTA and FQGTGA. CDR3 DNA: TGTGCCAGCAGCTCCCAGGGGGGCACTGAAGCTTTCTTT. This gives the protein CASSSQGGTEAFF.

V gene TRBV7-8 combines with J gene TRBJ1-1, with D possibly being TRBD1 (5 bases). The CDR3 is 14 residues long. The germline gives CDR1 SGHVS, CDR2 FQNEAQ. V lost 4 bases and J lost 3, with 12 bases in between. This CDR3 reads CASSSAWGDTEAFF. In DNA, the CDR3 is TGTGCCAGCAGCTCTGCTTGGGGGGACACTGAAGCTTTCTTT.

The V gene is TRBV5-6, the J gene TRBJ1-1, with unresolved D. V was trimmed by 9 bases and J by 1 base, leaving 13 bases between them. Germline CDR1 and CDR2: SGHDT and YYEEEE. The CDR3 length is 13 residues. Here the CDR3 DNA reads TGTGCCACCTCGAGGTTTGCGAACACTGAAGCTTTCTTT. Amino acids: CATSRFANTEAFF.

V and J are TRBV5-4 and TRBJ1-4; 7 bases are shared with TRBD1. Germline loops: CDR1 SGHNT, CDR2 YYREEE (reference sequence). The CDR3 totals 15 residues. V lost 4 bases to trimming and J lost 6 bases; unmatched junction nucleotides: 9. CDR3 sequence: CASSQGGPSHEKLFF. The DNA for the CDR3 is TGTGCCAGCAGCCAGGGGGGACCCTCCCATGAAAAACTGTTTTTT. Full variable domain (remainder filled in from reference TRBV5-4 and TRBJ1-4): ETGVTQSPTHLIKTRGQQVTLRCSSQSGHNTVSWYQQALGQGPQFIFQYYREEENGRGNFPPRFSGLQFPNYSSELNVNALELDDSALYLCASSQGGPSHEKLFFGSGTQLSVL.